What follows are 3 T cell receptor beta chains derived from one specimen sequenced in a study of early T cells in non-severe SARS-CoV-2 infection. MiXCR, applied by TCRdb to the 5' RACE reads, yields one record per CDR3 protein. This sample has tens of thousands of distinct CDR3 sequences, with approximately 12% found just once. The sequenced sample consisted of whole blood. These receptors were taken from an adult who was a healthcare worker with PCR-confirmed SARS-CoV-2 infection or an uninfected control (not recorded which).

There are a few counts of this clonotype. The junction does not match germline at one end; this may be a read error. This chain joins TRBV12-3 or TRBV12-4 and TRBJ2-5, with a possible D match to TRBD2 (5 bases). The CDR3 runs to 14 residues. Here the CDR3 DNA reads TGTGCCAGCAGTCTAGCCCTGTACCAAGAGACCCAGTACTTC. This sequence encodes CASSLALYQETQYF.

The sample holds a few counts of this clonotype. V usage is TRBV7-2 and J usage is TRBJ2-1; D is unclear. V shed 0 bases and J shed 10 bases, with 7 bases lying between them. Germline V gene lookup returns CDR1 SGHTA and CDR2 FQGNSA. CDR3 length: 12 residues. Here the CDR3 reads CASSLALWEQFF. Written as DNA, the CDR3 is TGTGCCAGCAGCTTAGCGTTGTGGGAGCAGTTCTTC. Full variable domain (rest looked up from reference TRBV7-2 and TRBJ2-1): GAGVSQSPSNKVTEKGKDVELRCDPISGHTALYWYRQSLGQGLEFLIYFQGNSAPDKSGLPSDRFSAERTGGSVSTLTIQRTQQEDSAVYLCASSLALWEQFFGPGTRLTVL.

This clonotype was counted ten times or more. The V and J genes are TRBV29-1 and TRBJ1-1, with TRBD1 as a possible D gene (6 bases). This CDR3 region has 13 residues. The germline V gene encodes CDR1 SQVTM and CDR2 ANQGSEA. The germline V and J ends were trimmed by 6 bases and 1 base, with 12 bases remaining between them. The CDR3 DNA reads TGCAGCGTGCCAGGGGTTGCGAACACTGAAGCTTTCTTT. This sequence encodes CSVPGVANTEAFF.